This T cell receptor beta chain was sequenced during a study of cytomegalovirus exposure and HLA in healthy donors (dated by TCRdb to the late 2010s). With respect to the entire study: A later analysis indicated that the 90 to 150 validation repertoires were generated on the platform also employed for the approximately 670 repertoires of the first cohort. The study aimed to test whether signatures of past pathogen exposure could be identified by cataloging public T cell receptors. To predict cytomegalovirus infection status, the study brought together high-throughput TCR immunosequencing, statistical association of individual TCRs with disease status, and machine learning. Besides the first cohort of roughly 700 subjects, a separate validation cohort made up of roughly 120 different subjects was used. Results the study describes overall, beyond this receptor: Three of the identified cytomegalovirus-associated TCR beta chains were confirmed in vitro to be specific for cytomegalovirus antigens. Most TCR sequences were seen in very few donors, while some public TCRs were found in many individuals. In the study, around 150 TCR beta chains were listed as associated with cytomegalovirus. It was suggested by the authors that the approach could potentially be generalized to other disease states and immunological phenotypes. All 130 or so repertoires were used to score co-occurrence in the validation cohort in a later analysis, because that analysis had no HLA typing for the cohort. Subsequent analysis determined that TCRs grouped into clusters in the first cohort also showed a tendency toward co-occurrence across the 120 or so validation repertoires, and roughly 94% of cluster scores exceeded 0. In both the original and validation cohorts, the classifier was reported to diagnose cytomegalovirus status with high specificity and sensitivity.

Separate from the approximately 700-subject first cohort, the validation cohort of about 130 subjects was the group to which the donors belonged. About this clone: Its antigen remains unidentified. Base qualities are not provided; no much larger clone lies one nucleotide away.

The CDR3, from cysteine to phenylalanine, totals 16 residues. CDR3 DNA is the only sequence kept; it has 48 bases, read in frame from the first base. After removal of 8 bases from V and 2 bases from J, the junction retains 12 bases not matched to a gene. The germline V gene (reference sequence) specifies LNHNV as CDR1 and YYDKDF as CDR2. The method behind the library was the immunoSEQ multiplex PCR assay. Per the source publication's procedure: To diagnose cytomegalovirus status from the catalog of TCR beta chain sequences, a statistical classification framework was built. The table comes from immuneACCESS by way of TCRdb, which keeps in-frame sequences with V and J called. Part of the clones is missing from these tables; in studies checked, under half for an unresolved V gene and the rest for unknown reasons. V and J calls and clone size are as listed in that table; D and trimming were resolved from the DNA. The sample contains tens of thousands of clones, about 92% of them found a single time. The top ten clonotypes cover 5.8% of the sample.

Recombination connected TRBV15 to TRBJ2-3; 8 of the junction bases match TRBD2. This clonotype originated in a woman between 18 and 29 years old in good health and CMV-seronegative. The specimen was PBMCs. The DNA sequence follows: TGTGCCACCGAACAGCGGGAGACGAGGAACACAGATACGCAGTATTTT. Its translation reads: CATEQRETRNTDTQYF.